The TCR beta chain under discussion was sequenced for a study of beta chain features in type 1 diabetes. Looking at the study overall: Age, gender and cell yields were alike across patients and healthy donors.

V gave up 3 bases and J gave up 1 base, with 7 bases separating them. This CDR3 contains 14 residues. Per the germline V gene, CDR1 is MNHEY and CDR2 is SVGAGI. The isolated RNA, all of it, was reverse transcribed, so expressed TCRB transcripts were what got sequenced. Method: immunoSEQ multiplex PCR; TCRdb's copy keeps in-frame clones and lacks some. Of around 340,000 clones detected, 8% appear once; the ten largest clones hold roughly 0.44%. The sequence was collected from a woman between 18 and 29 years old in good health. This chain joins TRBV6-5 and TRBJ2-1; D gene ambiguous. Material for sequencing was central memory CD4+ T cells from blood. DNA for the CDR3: TGTGCCAGCAGTTATGTTGGGTCCTACAATGAGCAGTTCTTC. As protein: CASSYVGSYNEQFF.